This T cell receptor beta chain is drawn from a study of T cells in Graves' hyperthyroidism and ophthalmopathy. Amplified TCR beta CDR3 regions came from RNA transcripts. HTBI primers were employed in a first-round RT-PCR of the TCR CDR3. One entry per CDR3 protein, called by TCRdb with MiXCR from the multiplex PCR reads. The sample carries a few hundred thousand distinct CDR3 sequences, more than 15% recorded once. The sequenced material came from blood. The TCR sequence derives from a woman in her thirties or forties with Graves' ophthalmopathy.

The CDR3 region is CASSLDRATNTEAFF. Here the CDR3 DNA reads TGCGCCAGCAGCTTGGACAGGGCTACGAACACTGAAGCTTTCTTT. The chain links TRBV5-1 to TRBJ1-1; tentative D call: TRBD1 (6 bases). CDR1 is SGHRS, CDR2 YFSETQ, per germline. The CDR3 length is 15 residues. Between the trimmed V and J ends, which lost 0 bases and 1 base, there was a span of 10 bases.